This T cell receptor beta chain emerged from a study of PD-1 blockade in classical Hodgkin lymphoma (dated by TCRdb to the early 2020s). Regarding the complete study: Nivolumab dosing was 3 mg/kg intravenously every 2 weeks, continuing until either disease progression or unacceptable toxicity. The study used CyTOF and TCR beta sequencing to define a peripheral blood immune signature of response to PD-1 blockade in classical Hodgkin lymphoma.

Reading the label with the study, this specimen's time point is: cycle 1 day 1 (C1D1), immediately before nivolumab initiation. Every trial patient had relapsed following autologous stem cell transplantation, and prior brentuximab vedotin exposure was what differed among cohorts A, B and C. Magnetic negative selection with a Miltenyi CD4+ T cell isolation kit was used to purify CD4+ T cells from thawed PBMCs. A total of 50 to 70 patients with relapsed/refractory classical Hodgkin lymphoma made up the trial cohort, and each patient's best overall response was complete response, partial response or progressive disease. Single-agent nivolumab was administered to trial patients in the multi-cohort phase II CheckMate 205 trial. An independent review committee assessed best overall response by applying the 2007 International Working Group response criteria. Trial PBMCs were obtained immediately prior to nivolumab initiation (C1D1) and on therapy at cycle 2 day 1 and cycle 4 day 1. Peripheral blood was collected in 8 mL Vacutainer Cell Preparation Tubes, from which PBMCs were isolated by centrifugation and then cryopreserved. Purified CD4+ and CD8+ fractions were generated only in cases for which an additional PBMC sample was available. Magnetically labelled cells were removed on LS columns in a quadroMACS separator, and the flow-through was retained as the purified fraction.

Study-wide findings and limitations: Baseline TCR diversity was reported as lower in newly diagnosed patients than in healthy donors, and lower still in relapsed/refractory patients. The study was restricted to a single clinical trial cohort, and the causes of repertoire differences, possibly disease activity or prior therapy, were left undefined. Trial patients with a complete response had baseline diversity similar to that of newly diagnosed patients, while partial responders and progressors had significantly lower diversity. By C4D1, a significant rise was seen in CD4+ TCR diversity but not in CD8+ TCR diversity (p=0.0027 vs p=0.16), and the rise was most apparent among complete responders (p=0.02). Patients starting nivolumab less than 1 year after ASCT had lower diversity and were excluded from later analyses to avoid confounding by immune reconstitution.

Via the germline V gene, CDR1 is SGHRS and CDR2 YFSETQ. From V the trimming removes 6 bases and from J it removes 0 bases, while the gene matches leave 6 bases of the junction unaccounted for. The CDR3 starts with the cysteine, ends with the phenylalanine, and has 15 residues. Kept here is only the CDR3 DNA, which spans 45 bases and is read in frame from base 1. The Qiagen DNeasy kit was used to extract genomic DNA from unsorted PBMCs and from the negatively selected CD4+ and CD8+ fractions. Using primers that anneal to V and J segments, immunoSEQ multiplex PCR amplified the TCR beta CDR3 regions. Amplification bias was minimized using a synthetic immune receptor repertoire, and residual bias was removed computationally after sequencing. As for how the authors treated the data: Repertoire diversity was quantified as the Shannon entropy index using custom Python scripts. Unsorted, CD4+ and CD8+ repertoires were analyzed separately, except for combined analyses in which CD4+ and CD8+ sequences were merged in silico. Clonal expansion was defined as a frequency increase of at least 2-fold after treatment compared with C1D1, and clones undetected at baseline were assigned a pseudocount of 0.5. Singleton clones were defined as clones with 0 or 1 copy at C1D1, and non-singleton clones were defined as clones with 2 or more copies. Clones expanded in unsorted samples were labelled as CD4+, CD8+ or unknown by matching protein sequences in sorted samples from the same patient. Wilcoxon tests on paired samples were used to test changes in diversity from C1D1 to C4D1. Held by TCRdb, this immuneACCESS table contains in-frame sequences only and omits some clones. Under half of the omission traces to an unresolved V gene where checked; the cause of the rest is unknown. That table supplies the V and J calls and clone size; D and trimming were determined from the DNA. Counted in this sample were thousands of clones; roughly 86% of them appeared once. The top ten clones comprise 0.9% to 1% of the sample.

This clone was observed a single time. There is no known antigen for this receptor. Base qualities are not recorded, but no much larger clone differs from it by a single base. Recombination linked TRBV5-1 to TRBJ2-1; 7 central bases correspond to TRBD2. This TCR was recovered from a human donor with classical Hodgkin lymphoma. Sequenced material: CD4+ T cells from blood, taken at baseline. The CDR3 here reads CASTLAGFSYNEQFF. The sequenced DNA is TGCGCCAGCACCTTAGCGGGTTTCTCCTACAATGAGCAGTTCTTC.